One sample yielded the 27 T cell receptor beta chains listed below, sequenced in a study of post-analysis software for immune sequencing data. Notes on the study in general: A handful of TRBV segments were significantly more frequent in patients than in controls. TRBV5-6, TRBV5-1 and TRBV20-1 were among these segments.

The antigens for these receptors are not known. The TCR beta cDNA libraries carried unique molecular identifiers. TCRdb ran MiXCR on the PCR reads and lists one entry per CDR3 protein. The sample has some 690,000 distinct CDR3 sequences; 59% are singletons. Sequences were obtained from blood. These receptors all come from a girl aged 2-10 years with multiple sclerosis.

This clonotype appeared a few times. The rearrangement links TRBV7-9 to TRBJ2-1; D gene unclear. The germline gives CDR1 SEHNR, CDR2 FQNEAQ (reference sequence). The CDR3 totals 13 residues. V lost 5 bases to trimming and J lost 5 bases, with 10 bases between them. The CDR3 DNA sequence: TGTGCCAGCAGCACGGTCGAGGACAATGAGCAGTTCTTC. Its translation is CASSTVEDNEQFF. Drawing the rest from reference TRBV7-9 and TRBJ2-1, the complete variable domain is DTGVSQNPRHKITKRGQNVTFRCDPISEHNRLYWYRQTLGQGPEFLTYFQNEAQLEKSRLLSDRFSAERPKGSFSTLEIQRTEQGDSAMYLCASSTVEDNEQFFGPGTRLTVL.

Concerning this clonotype: An end of the junction does not agree with germline; a read error may underlie this. This sequence joins TRBV5-6 and TRBJ2-4, with a tentative D call TRBD2 (6 bases). Germline CDR1 is SGHDT and CDR2 is YYEEEE. The CDR3 totals 13 residues. The DNA for the CDR3 is TGTGCCAGCGGCTTAGGGACTGGAAACATTCAGTACTTC. Its protein is CASGLGTGNIQYF.

This chain connects TRBV9 to TRBJ1-6; TRBD1 is a possible D gene (6 bases). From germline, CDR1 is SGDLS and CDR2 YYNGEE. This CDR3 comprises 17 residues. V was clipped by 0 bases and J by 7 bases, with 17 bases between them. CDR3 in amino acids: CASSVDRDTLSNSPLHF. As DNA, the CDR3 is TGTGCCAGCAGCGTAGATCGGGACACTCTGTCGAATTCACCCCTCCACTTT.

This sequence joins TRBV12-3 or TRBV12-4 and TRBJ2-1; 7 nucleotides agree with TRBD1. V lost 5 bases, J lost 9 bases, and 10 bases stayed unmatched. The CDR3 covers 14 residues. DNA of the CDR3: TGTGCCAGCAGTAGACTTCCGACAGGGAGTGAGCAGTTCTTC. Its translation is CASSRLPTGSEQFF.

This clonotype was recorded a few times. V gene TRBV12-3 or TRBV12-4 combines with J gene TRBJ1-4; D is uncertain. Trimming pared 6 bases from V and 3 bases from J, leaving 5 bases between. CDR3 length: 12 amino acids. CDR3 in amino acids: CASSRPNEKLFF. CDR3 nucleotides: TGTGCCAGCAGCAGGCCTAATGAAAAACTGTTTTTT.

This clonotype was detected a few times. The J gene is TRBJ2-7, the V gene TRBV29-1, with TRBD1 as a possible D gene (6 bases). Germline CDR1 reads SQVTM; CDR2 reads ANQGSEA. The V end lost 6 bases, the J end lost 2 bases, and 17 bases lay between the germline ends. CDR3 length: 14 amino acids. DNA for the CDR3: TGCAGCGTAGGGACCGGGACATTAACCTACGAGCAGTACTTC. Its translation is CSVGTGTLTYEQYF.

The gene calls are TRBV7-9 and TRBJ2-3; D gene uncertain. Germline values: CDR1 SEHNR, CDR2 FQNEAQ (reference sequence). V lost 2 bases and J lost 2, with 11 bases in between. This CDR3 has 15 residues. In nucleotides, the CDR3 is TGTGCCAGCAGCTTATTTGACGACCCCACAGATACGCAGTATTTT. It is translated as CASSLFDDPTDTQYF.

The V gene is TRBV3-1, the J gene TRBJ2-1, with 7 bases identical to TRBD1. The CDR3 contains 13 residues. The V gene's germline CDR1 is LGHDT and CDR2 YNNKEL (reference sequence). V shed 4 bases, J shed 7 bases, and the junction held 4 bases outside the gene matches. The CDR3 DNA reads TGTGCCAGCAGCCTCACAGGGGTGAATGAGCAGTTCTTC. It is translated as CASSLTGVNEQFF.

This clonotype was picked up a small number of times. The chain employs TRBV11-2 and TRBJ2-2; D call uncertain. The V and J ends lost 5 bases and 8 bases respectively, with 18 bases between them. CDR3 length equals 15 residues. CDR1 SGHAT and CDR2 FQNNGV come from the germline V gene. The CDR3 DNA is TGTGCCAGCAGCGCTGGTTTCACAGAGCCAGGGGAGCTGTTTTTT. It encodes CASSAGFTEPGELFF.

The V and J genes are TRBV24-1 and TRBJ2-3; D is undetermined. Trimming took off 0 bases at V and 2 bases at J, with 8 bases between the two ends. This CDR3 comprises 15 residues. Per germline, CDR1 KGHDR and CDR2 SFDVKD. CDR3 sequence reads: CATSDLQDTTDTQYF. Written as DNA, the CDR3 is TGTGCCACCAGTGATTTGCAGGATACCACAGATACGCAGTATTTT.

The rearrangement uses TRBV12-3 or TRBV12-4 and TRBJ2-5; D uncertain. The J call could be wrong; TRBJ2-7 is a better fit for the DNA end. The CDR3 sequence is 12 residues long. The CDR3 nucleotides are TGTGCCAGCAGTTTTCGGCACTACGAGCAGTACTTC. Its translation: CASSFRHYEQYF.

The chain carries TRBV12-3 or TRBV12-4 and TRBJ2-4; D gene uncertain. The DNA matches TRBJ2-5 better at its end, which makes the J call doubtful. CDR3 length equals 14 residues. In DNA, the CDR3 is TGTGCCAGCAGTTTGGACGGACGTGGAGAGACCCAGTACTTC. It specifies CASSLDGRGETQYF.

Turning to this clonotype: The CDR3 does not end in the conserved phenylalanine or tryptophan, so this is likely a read error. The chain couples TRBV12-3 or TRBV12-4 to TRBJ2-1; D is possibly TRBD1 (5 bases). The CDR3 length is 18 residues. Trimming cost V 3 bases and J 5 bases, with 23 bases left between them. The CDR3 spells CASSFSPQGSLLDNEQFV. The CDR3 DNA is TGTGCCAGCAGTTTCTCCCCGCAGGGTAGCCTTTTAGACAATGAGCAGTTCGTC.

The chain links TRBV3-1 to TRBJ2-5; 10 positions agree with TRBD2. The CDR3 covers 16 residues. V lost 1 base, J lost 2 bases, and 4 bases stayed unmatched. Germline V gene sequence: CDR1 LGHDT, CDR2 YNNKEL (reference sequence). CDR3 DNA sequence: TGTGCCAGCAGCCAAGGTACTAGCGGGACTCAAGAGACCCAGTACTTC. Its translation is CASSQGTSGTQETQYF.

The CDR3 reads CASSLIGTNYGYTF. CDR3 DNA: TGTGCCAGCAGTTTAATAGGCACCAACTATGGCTACACCTTC. The J gene is TRBJ1-2, the V gene TRBV27; no clear D. V was clipped by 2 bases and J by 2 bases, with 9 bases between them. Germline CDR1 and CDR2: MNHEY and SMNVEV (reference sequence). There are 14 residues in the CDR3.

The genes are TRBV20-1 and TRBJ2-5, with 10 positions matching TRBD2. The CDR3 sequence is 15 residues long. V shed 1 base and J 5 bases; nucleotides not matched to a gene: 7. The germline V gene encodes CDR1 DFQATT and CDR2 SNEGSKA (reference sequence). DNA of the CDR3: TGCAGTGCTAGAGTCCCTAGCGGGAGTGGGGAGACCCAGTACTTC. Its translation is CSARVPSGSGETQYF.

The chain links TRBV7-9 to TRBJ1-2; a possible D gene is TRBD1 (5 bases). The CDR3 runs to 15 residues. From germline, CDR1 is SEHNR and CDR2 FQNEAQ (reference sequence). V lost 5 bases to trimming and J lost 0 bases, with 13 bases between them. This CDR3 is CASSPPGEANYGYTF. The CDR3, as DNA: TGTGCCAGCAGCCCTCCGGGGGAGGCTAACTATGGCTACACCTTC.

This clonotype was observed a single time. The CDR3 loop is CASSFDRVEGYTF. In DNA form, the CDR3 reads TGTGCCAGCAGCTTTGACAGGGTGGAGGGCTACACCTTC. The chain employs TRBV12-3 or TRBV12-4 and TRBJ1-2; 7 bases agree with TRBD1. The CDR3 sequence is 13 residues long. The trim removed 6 bases at V and 8 bases at J, leaving 9 bases unmatched.

This clonotype occurred once. The J gene is TRBJ2-1, the V gene TRBV10-3; TRBD1 might be the D (5 bases). Germline values: CDR1 ENHRY, CDR2 SYGVKD. The CDR3 sequence is 12 residues long. The CDR3 is CALGQGRDEQFF. The CDR3 DNA is TGTGCATTAGGGCAGGGTCGCGATGAGCAGTTCTTC.

The V gene is TRBV11-2, the J gene TRBJ2-3, with D maybe TRBD2 (6 bases). Germline V gene data show CDR1 as SGHAT and CDR2 as FQNNGV. The CDR3 loop spans 15 amino acids. V lost 7 bases, J lost 0 bases, and 14 bases lay in between. CDR3 sequence: CASTRLEASTDTQYF. The CDR3 coding sequence is TGTGCCAGCACAAGACTAGAGGCAAGCACAGATACGCAGTATTTT.

The rearrangement uses TRBV20-1 and TRBJ2-5; 9 nucleotides agree with TRBD2. CDR1 and CDR2 from the germline V gene are DFQATT and SNEGSKA (reference sequence). This CDR3 has 15 amino acids. The junction had 8 bases not matched to a gene; V was cut back by 5 bases and J by 1 base. The CDR3 protein is CSAPPLAGSQETQYF. The CDR3 region has the DNA TGCAGTGCTCCGCCTCTAGCGGGGAGCCAAGAGACCCAGTACTTC.

The V call is TRBV7-9, the J call TRBJ1-1; no reliable D call. Germline V gives CDR1 SEHNR, CDR2 FQNEAQ (reference sequence). The CDR3 consists of 16 residues. Trimming took off 7 bases at V and 4 bases at J, with 22 bases between the two ends. The CDR3 protein is CASTPRGVGWGTEAFF. The CDR3 DNA sequence: TGTGCCAGCACCCCGCGGGGAGTAGGTTGGGGCACTGAAGCTTTCTTT. The full variable domain, completed using reference TRBV7-9 and TRBJ1-1, is DTGVSQNPRHKITKRGQNVTFRCDPISEHNRLYWYRQTLGQGPEFLTYFQNEAQLEKSRLLSDRFSAERPKGSFSTLEIQRTEQGDSAMYLCASTPRGVGWGTEAFFGQGTRLTVV.

This clonotype was seen a few times. This chain joins TRBV20-1 and TRBJ1-2, with TRBD1 identical over 7 bases. Trimming at V came to 6 bases and at J to 2 bases, leaving 9 bases not matched to a gene. This CDR3 has 14 residues. Germline V gene lookup returns CDR1 DFQATT and CDR2 SNEGSKA (reference sequence). The CDR3 here is CSARTGPGNYGYTF. In DNA, the CDR3 is TGCAGTGCGAGGACAGGCCCCGGAAACTATGGCTACACCTTC.

The rearrangement links TRBV12-3 or TRBV12-4 to TRBJ2-1, with no clear D. The CDR3 totals 12 residues. Trimming pared 6 bases from V and 5 bases from J, leaving 8 bases between. CDR3 sequence: CASRGANNEQFF. CDR3 nucleotides: TGTGCCAGCAGGGGCGCGAACAATGAGCAGTTCTTC.

The chain employs TRBV3-1 and TRBJ2-5, with D uncertain. From germline, CDR1 is LGHDT and CDR2 YNNKEL (reference sequence). V was clipped by 0 bases and J by 11 bases, with 10 bases between them. This CDR3 spans 12 amino acids. The CDR3 DNA follows: TGTGCCAGCAGCCAAGAGCCCAGTCAGCAGTACTTC. This translates into CASSQEPSQQYF.

The gene calls are TRBV5-1 and TRBJ2-1, with D possibly matching TRBD2 (6 bases). Germline CDR1 SGHRS, CDR2 YFSETQ. The CDR3 runs 16 residues. The V end lost 1 base, the J end lost 5 bases, and 16 bases lay between the germline ends. This CDR3 is CASSLPGLSPNNEQFF. In DNA, the CDR3 is TGCGCCAGCAGCTTGCCTGGACTAAGCCCTAACAATGAGCAGTTCTTC. The full variable domain, with the rest looked up from reference TRBV5-1 and TRBJ2-1, is KAGVTQTPRYLIKTRGQQVTLSCSPISGHRSVSWYQQTPGQGLQFLFEYFSETQRNKGNFPGRFSGRQFSNSRSEMNVSTLELGDSALYLCASSLPGLSPNNEQFFGPGTRLTVL.

V and J are TRBV20-1 and TRBJ1-2; D gene ambiguous. Trimming pared 5 bases from V and 3 bases from J, leaving 13 bases between. Germline CDR1 and CDR2: DFQATT and SNEGSKA (reference sequence). The CDR3 spans 13 residues. The CDR3, as DNA: TGCAGTGCTGAGTGGGAGGCCGACTATGGCTACACCTTC. Protein sequence: CSAEWEADYGYTF.